Presented here are 5 T cell receptor beta chains from one specimen sequenced in a study of blood T cell repertoires in COVID-19. Method: immunoSEQ multiplex PCR; TCRdb's copy keeps in-frame clones and lacks some. This sample has about 250,000 clones; around 83% occur once, and the top ten carry about 8.9%. Sequenced input: peripheral blood. These receptors all come from a man older than 75 with acute or convalescent COVID-19.

V is TRBV28 and J is TRBJ1-1; no clear D gene. CDR3 size: 10 residues. Deletions cut 8 bases from V and 9 bases from J, with 10 bases between. Germline CDR1 MDHEN, CDR2 SYDVKM. CDR3 DNA sequence: TGTGCCAGCGTACAGAGAAAAGCTTTCTTT. This gives the protein CASVQRKAFF.

On this clone: This specimen includes other DNA sequences encoding the same CDR3. The V gene is TRBV5-1, the J gene TRBJ2-1, with D maybe TRBD2 (5 bases). Trimming pared 0 bases from V and 0 bases from J, leaving 7 bases between. Germline V gene data show CDR1 as SGHRS and CDR2 as YFSETQ. The CDR3 has 15 amino acids. CDR3 loop: CASSLDGSSYNEQFF. For the CDR3, the DNA is TGCGCCAGCAGCTTGGATGGGAGCTCCTACAATGAGCAGTTCTTC.

The rearrangement uses TRBV12-1 and TRBJ1-4. TRBV12-1 is flagged as a pseudogene. CDR3 length: 14 residues. As DNA, the CDR3 is TGTGCCAGCAGCAATAGGGGAGGGGGGGAAAAACTGTTTTTT. The encoded protein is CASSNRGGGEKLFF.

The chain combines TRBV24-1 with TRBJ2-2; no firm D call. V shed 4 bases and J shed 9 bases, with 11 bases lying between them. The CDR3 is made up of 13 amino acids. CDR1 is KGHDR and CDR2 is SFDVKD in the germline V gene. The CDR3 bases are TGTGCCACCAGTGACGGTTTTAACCGGGAGCTGTTTTTT. It translates to CATSDGFNRELFF.

Written as DNA, the CDR3 is TGTGCCAGCTCCCTTCAGGACAGCTATAGCAATCAGCCCCAGCATTTT. Protein sequence: CASSLQDSYSNQPQHF. The rearrangement joins TRBV18 to TRBJ1-5; tentatively, D is TRBD1 (6 bases). Trimming shortened V by 6 bases and J by 0 bases, and 15 bases separated the two germline ends. Germline loops: CDR1 KGHSH, CDR2 LQKENI. This CDR3 has 16 amino acids.